This entry describes one T cell receptor (beta chain). It has no known antigen specificity. Base qualities are not at hand, and no much larger clone is one base apart. This sample stems from a study of radiotherapy plus CTLA-4 blockade in lung cancer (dated by TCRdb to 2016 to 2018). Concerning the study at large: Objective responses were observed in about 17% of enrolled patients, and disease control was achieved in 25% to 35%. Broader findings and caveats from the paper: TCR clones derived from tumors expanded in peripheral blood after treatment with radiotherapy and ipilimumab. Increased serum interferon-beta after radiation, together with early dynamic changes in blood T cell clones, were reported to be the strongest predictors of response.

Focal radiation therapy combined with CTLA-4 blockade (ipilimumab) was tested in patients with chemo-refractory metastatic non-small-cell lung cancer. The germline V gene (reference sequence) supplies CDR1 PRHDT and CDR2 FYEKMQ. The CDR3 covers 14 residues, taking in both the cysteine and the phenylalanine. Only CDR3 DNA is held: 42 bases, read in frame from base 1. At the junction V is shortened by 4 bases and J by 2 bases, with 9 bases in between. The library came from the immunoSEQ multiplex PCR assay. The source is immuneACCESS, and TCRdb retained only in-frame sequences with V and J called. Part of the clones is not carried over; for the studies checked, unresolved V genes explain less than half of this, and the remainder is unexplained. The sample table contains just over 60,000 clones; only one count was recorded for 60% to 80% of them. The top ten constitute around 4.8% of the sample.

This receptor chain uses TRBV13 and TRBJ1-3, with the D gene not confidently named. The material sequenced was peripheral blood, taken from a patient treated with radiotherapy plus ipilimumab. The receptor comes from a human donor with non-small cell lung cancer who had a complete response to radiotherapy plus ipilimumab. The CDR3 protein is CASSYPGAGNTIYF. Read as DNA, the sequence is TGTGCCAGCAGCTACCCGGGCGCTGGAAACACCATATATTTT.